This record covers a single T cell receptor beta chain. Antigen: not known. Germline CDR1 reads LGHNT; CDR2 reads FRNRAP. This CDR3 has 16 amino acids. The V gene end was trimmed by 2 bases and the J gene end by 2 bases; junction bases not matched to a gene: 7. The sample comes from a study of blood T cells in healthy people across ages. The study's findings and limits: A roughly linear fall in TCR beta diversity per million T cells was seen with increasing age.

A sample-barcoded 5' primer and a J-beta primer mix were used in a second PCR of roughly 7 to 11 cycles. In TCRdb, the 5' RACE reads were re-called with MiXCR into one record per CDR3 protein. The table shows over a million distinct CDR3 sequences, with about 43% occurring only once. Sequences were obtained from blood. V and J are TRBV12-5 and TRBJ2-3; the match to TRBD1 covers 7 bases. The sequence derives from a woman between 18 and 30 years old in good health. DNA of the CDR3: TGTGCTAGTGGTTTGCCAGGACAGGCCTACACAGATACGCAGTATTTT. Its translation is CASGLPGQAYTDTQYF.